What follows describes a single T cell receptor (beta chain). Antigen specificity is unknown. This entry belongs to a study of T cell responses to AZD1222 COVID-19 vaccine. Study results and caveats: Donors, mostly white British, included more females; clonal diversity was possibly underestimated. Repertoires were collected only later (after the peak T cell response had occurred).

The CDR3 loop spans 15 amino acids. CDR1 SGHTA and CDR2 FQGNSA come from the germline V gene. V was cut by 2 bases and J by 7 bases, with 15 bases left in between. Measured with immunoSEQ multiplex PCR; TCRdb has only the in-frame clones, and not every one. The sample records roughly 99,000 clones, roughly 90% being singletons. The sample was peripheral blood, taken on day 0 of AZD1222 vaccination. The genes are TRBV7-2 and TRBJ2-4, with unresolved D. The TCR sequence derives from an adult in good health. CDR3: CASSLNDGSLNIQYF. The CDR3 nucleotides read TGTGCCAGCAGCTTAAATGATGGTTCGTTGAACATTCAGTACTTC.